A selection of T cell receptor beta chains follows, all from one sample in a study of CD8 T cells in ankylosing spondylitis. TCRdb re-called the 5' RACE reads with MiXCR, one entry per CDR3 protein. The sample holds a few hundred thousand distinct CDR3 sequences, 20% to 25% seen once. Sequencing input: blood, either unsorted or a sorted T cell fraction (not recorded which). The receptors were sampled from a male donor with ankylosing spondylitis or in good health (not recorded which). CDR3s include the opening cysteine and the closing phenylalanine or tryptophan. A D gene is named only where the DNA matches it firmly. Not all rows give a size; the values are once, few, many and, for expanded clones, a class.

abundance: few
v_gene: TRBV20-1
d_gene: NA
j_gene: TRBJ2-7
CDR3aa: CSARDGTSTYEQYF
CDR3nt: TGCAGTGCTAGAGACGGGACATCAACCTACGAGCAGTACTTC

abundance: NA
v_gene: TRBV28
d_gene: NA
j_gene: TRBJ1-1
CDR3aa: CASSLYLNTEAFF
CDR3nt: TGTGCCAGCAGCCTCTATTTGAACACTGAAGCTTTCTTT

abundance: NA
v_gene: TRBV9
d_gene: TRBD1
j_gene: TRBJ1-2
CDR3aa: CASSVGGTDNYGYTF
CDR3nt: TGTGCCAGCAGCGTAGGGGGGACAGATAACTATGGCTACACCTTC

abundance: few
v_gene: TRBV12-3/TRBV12-4
d_gene: NA
j_gene: TRBJ2-7
CDR3aa: CASSSNPFEQYF
CDR3nt: TGTGCCAGCAGCTCGAACCCATTCGAGCAGTACTTC

abundance: NA
v_gene: TRBV5-1
d_gene: NA
j_gene: TRBJ1-6
CDR3aa: CASSLGDGGNSPLHF
CDR3nt: TGCGCCAGCAGCTTGGGAGACGGGGGGAATTCACCCCTCCACTTT

abundance: many
v_gene: TRBV27
d_gene: NA
j_gene: TRBJ2-7
CDR3aa: CASGWGVYEQYF
CDR3nt: TGTGCCAGCGGTTGGGGTGTGTACGAGCAGTACTTC

abundance: NA
v_gene: TRBV29-1
d_gene: TRBD2
j_gene: TRBJ2-3
CDR3aa: CSVEGGGLGTQYF
CDR3nt: TGCAGCGTCGAGGGCGGGGGGCTAGGTACGCAGTATTTT

abundance: NA
v_gene: TRBV5-6
d_gene: NA
j_gene: TRBJ2-3
CDR3aa: CASSDRTDELAGGTDTQYF
CDR3nt: TGTGCCAGCAGCGATCGGACAGACGAGTTGGCGGGGGGCACAGATACGCAGTATTTT

abundance: once
v_gene: TRBV12-3/TRBV12-4
d_gene: NA
j_gene: TRBJ2-1
CDR3aa: CASSAPPTSHNEQFF
CDR3nt: TGTGCCAGCAGTGCCCCCCCCACTAGTCACAATGAGCAGTTCTTC

abundance: few
v_gene: TRBV10-3
d_gene: NA
j_gene: TRBJ1-2
CDR3aa: CAISDDPVYGYTF
CDR3nt: TGTGCCATCAGTGACGATCCAGTCTATGGCTACACCTTC

abundance: many
v_gene: TRBV12-3/TRBV12-4
d_gene: NA
j_gene: TRBJ2-7
CDR3aa: CASSLPGLTYEQYF
CDR3nt: TGTGCCAGCAGTTTACCGGGGTTAACCTACGAGCAGTACTTC

abundance: NA
v_gene: TRBV4-1
d_gene: NA
j_gene: TRBJ2-3
CDR3aa: CASSQEPRGGDTQYF
CDR3nt: TGCGCCAGCAGCCAAGAGCCGCGCGGGGGCGATACGCAGTATTTT

abundance: NA
v_gene: TRBV2
d_gene: TRBD2
j_gene: TRBJ2-1
CDR3aa: CASTLAGGPQEQFF
CDR3nt: TGTGCCAGTACACTAGCGGGGGGGCCGCAGGAGCAGTTCTTC

abundance: NA
v_gene: TRBV15
d_gene: NA
j_gene: TRBJ2-1
CDR3aa: CATSRVASDEQFF
CDR3nt: TGTGCCACCAGCAGAGTTGCGAGCGATGAGCAGTTCTTC

abundance: NA
v_gene: TRBV18
d_gene: TRBD1
j_gene: TRBJ2-7
CDR3aa: CASSPPRTGFNEQYF
CDR3nt: TGTGCCAGCTCACCACCCAGGACAGGGTTCAACGAGCAGTACTTC